This TCR beta chain was obtained from a study of T cell repertoires in cytomegalovirus infection. One entry per CDR3 protein results from TCRdb running MiXCR on the reads. The repertoire consists of 150,000 to 200,000 distinct CDR3 sequences, with 8% to 10% occurring once and the leading ten covering roughly 4.8%. This clonotype was counted between two and nine times. Sample: PBMCs. This receptor was identified in a human donor in good health (CMV status not recorded). Some clones in this sample may be carry-over from other donors' samples.

The CDR3 nucleotides are TGTGCCAGCAGCGTAGCCCCCACTGGGGCCAACGTCCTGACTTTC. Translated: CASSVAPTGANVLTF. The gene calls are TRBV9 and TRBJ2-6; D is unresolved. This CDR3 spans 15 amino acids. Trimming removed 0 bases at V and 2 bases at J, with 6 bases between. Germline values: CDR1 SGDLS, CDR2 YYNGEE.